This section outlines one TCR beta chain sequence together with its context. The antigen remains unidentified. The junction departs from germline at one end; a sequencing error may be responsible. The sample belongs to a study of cytomegalovirus exposure and HLA in healthy donors. Germline CDR1 reads SEHNR; CDR2 reads FQNEAQ (reference sequence). This CDR3 has 15 residues. Study-level points and caveats: Most TCR beta V segments were productive about 90% or about 30% of the time in an earlier analysis. An analysis was carried out later, and it reportedly showed fewer N-insertions in an Asian-associated ancestry cluster than the roughly 700-donor mean.

The primer mix had 60 Vbeta and 13 Jbeta primers. The data were produced by immunoSEQ multiplex PCR, yet TCRdb's version contains in-frame clones alone and is incomplete. Of 180,000 or so clones in the sample, 80% were seen once. The genes are TRBV7-9 and TRBJ1-1; unclear D gene. Sequenced material: PBMCs. The clonotype comes from a woman aged 45-59 years in good health and CMV-seropositive. The CDR3 nucleotides read TGTTCCAGCCGGCGGGTACCCGGACGGAGACTTGAAGCTTTCTTT. Residues: CSSRRVPGRRLEAFF.